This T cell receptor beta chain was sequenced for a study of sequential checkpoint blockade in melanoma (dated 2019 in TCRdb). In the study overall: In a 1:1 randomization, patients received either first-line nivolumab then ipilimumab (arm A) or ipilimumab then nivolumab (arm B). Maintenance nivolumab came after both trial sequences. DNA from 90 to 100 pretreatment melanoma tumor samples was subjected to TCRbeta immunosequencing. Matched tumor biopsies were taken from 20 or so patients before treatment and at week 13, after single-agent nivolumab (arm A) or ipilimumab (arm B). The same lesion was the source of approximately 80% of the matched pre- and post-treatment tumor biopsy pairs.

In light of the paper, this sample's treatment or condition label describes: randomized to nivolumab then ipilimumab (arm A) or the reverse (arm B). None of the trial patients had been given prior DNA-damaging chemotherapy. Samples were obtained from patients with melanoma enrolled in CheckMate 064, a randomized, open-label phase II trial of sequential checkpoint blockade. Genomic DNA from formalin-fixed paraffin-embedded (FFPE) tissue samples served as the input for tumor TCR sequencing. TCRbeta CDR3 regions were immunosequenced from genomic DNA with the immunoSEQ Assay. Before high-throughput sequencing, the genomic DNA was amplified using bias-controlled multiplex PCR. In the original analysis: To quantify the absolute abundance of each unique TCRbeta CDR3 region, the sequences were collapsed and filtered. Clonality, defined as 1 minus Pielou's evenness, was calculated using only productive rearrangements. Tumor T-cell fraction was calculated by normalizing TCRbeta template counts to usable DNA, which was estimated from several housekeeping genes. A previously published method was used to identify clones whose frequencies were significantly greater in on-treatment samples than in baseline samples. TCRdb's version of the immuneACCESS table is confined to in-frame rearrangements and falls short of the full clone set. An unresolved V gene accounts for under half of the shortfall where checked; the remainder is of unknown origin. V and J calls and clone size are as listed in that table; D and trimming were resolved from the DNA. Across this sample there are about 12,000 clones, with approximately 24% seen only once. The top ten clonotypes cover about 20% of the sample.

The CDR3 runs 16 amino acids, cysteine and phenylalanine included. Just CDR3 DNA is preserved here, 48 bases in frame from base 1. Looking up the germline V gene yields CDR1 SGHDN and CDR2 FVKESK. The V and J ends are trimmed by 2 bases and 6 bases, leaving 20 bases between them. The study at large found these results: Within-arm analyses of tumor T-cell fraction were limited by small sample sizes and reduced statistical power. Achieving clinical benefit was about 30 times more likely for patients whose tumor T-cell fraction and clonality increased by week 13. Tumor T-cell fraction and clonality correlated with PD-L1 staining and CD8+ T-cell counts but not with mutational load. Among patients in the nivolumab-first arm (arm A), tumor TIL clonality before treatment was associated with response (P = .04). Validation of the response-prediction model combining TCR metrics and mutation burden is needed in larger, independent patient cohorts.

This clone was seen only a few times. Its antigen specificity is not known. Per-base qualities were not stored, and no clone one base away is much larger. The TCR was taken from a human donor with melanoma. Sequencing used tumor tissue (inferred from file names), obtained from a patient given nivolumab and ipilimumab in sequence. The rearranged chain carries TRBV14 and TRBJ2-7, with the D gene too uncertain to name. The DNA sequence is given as TGTGCCAGCAGCCAAATCGTCCGTTTCAGGCTTCGCGAGCAGTACTTC. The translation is CASSQIVRFRLREQYF.